This entry lists 10 T cell receptor beta chains sequenced from one sample in a study of T cells in Graves' hyperthyroidism and ophthalmopathy. TCR beta CDR3 regions were amplified from RNA. Researchers ran a first-round RT-PCR on the TCR CDR3 using the HTBI primer set. A single record per CDR3 protein comes from TCRdb applying MiXCR to the multiplex PCR reads. This sample yields 550,000 to 700,000 distinct CDR3 sequences, of which 35% to 55% are seen a single time; around a fifth belongs to the top ten. The sample taken for sequencing was peripheral blood or thyroid tissue (not recorded which). The receptor source for this set is an adult woman with Graves' disease, either hyperthyroidism or ophthalmopathy (not recorded which).

For this clonotype: A read error is possible here, since a much larger clone lies one base away. This sequence joins TRBV3-1 and TRBJ1-4; D is undetermined. Trimming removed 4 bases at V and 4 bases at J, with 13 bases between. The CDR3 covers 15 residues. CDR1 LGHDT and CDR2 YNNKEL come from the germline V gene (reference sequence). DNA of the CDR3: TGTGCCAGCAGCCCAGACTGGGGTCGTAATGAAAAACTGTTTTTT. Residues: CASSPDWGRNEKLFF.

The table lists this clonotype with many counts. The chain employs TRBV2 and TRBJ2-7, with D possibly TRBD2 on 6 matching bases. V lost 4 bases and J 6 bases, leaving 16 bases between the germline ends. Germline-derived CDR1 and CDR2 are SNHLY and FYNNEI. This CDR3 comprises 14 residues. CDR3 nucleotide sequence: TGTGCCAGCAGTGGGCTGGGTGGGGGAGGCGAGCAGTACTTC. This translates into CASSGLGGGGEQYF.

V gene TRBV20-1 combines with J gene TRBJ1-6; a possible D gene is TRBD1 (5 bases). The CDR3 extends over 14 amino acids. In germline, CDR1 is DFQATT, CDR2 SNEGSKA (reference sequence). Trimming left V 6 bases short and J 9 bases short, with 18 bases between. For the CDR3, the DNA is TGCAGTGCCGGGGTGGGACTTCCAGGTTCACCCCTCCACTTT. Its protein product is CSAGVGLPGSPLHF.

With regard to this clonotype: A much larger clone differs from this one at a single base, so this may be a read error. The V call is TRBV7-9, the J call TRBJ1-6, with D hard to call. The CDR3 runs to 15 residues. V lost 3 bases and J lost 10, with 16 bases in between. Germline V gives CDR1 SEHNR, CDR2 FQNEAQ (reference sequence). Here the CDR3 reads CASSFGLGVESPLHF. CDR3 in DNA: TGTGCCAGCAGCTTTGGACTCGGGGTTGAGTCACCCCTCCACTTT. The variable domain in full, with the rest retrieved from reference TRBV7-9 and TRBJ1-6, is DTGVSQNPRHKITKRGQNVTFRCDPISEHNRLYWYRQTLGQGPEFLTYFQNEAQLEKSRLLSDRFSAERPKGSFSTLEIQRTEQGDSAMYLCASSFGLGVESPLHFGNGTRLTVT.

This clonotype was seen ten or more times. The chain employs TRBV2 and TRBJ2-2, with TRBD1 as a possible D gene (5 bases). The CDR3 loop spans 12 amino acids. Germline V lookup: CDR1 SNHLY, CDR2 FYNNEI. Deletions cut 6 bases from V and 6 bases from J, with 8 bases between. For the CDR3, the DNA is TGTGCCAGCAGAGCAGGGTCCGGGGAGCTGTTTTTT. Translation: CASRAGSGELFF.

The chain carries TRBV7-9 and TRBJ2-7; 8 positions agree with TRBD2. Looked up from germline, CDR1 is SEHNR and CDR2 is FQNEAQ (reference sequence). V dropped 5 bases and J dropped 12; count of bases not matched to a gene: 12. The CDR3 loop spans 13 amino acids. CDR3 nucleotide sequence: TGTGCCAGCAGCCCCGGACGGATGGCGGGAGGGTACTTC. Translation: CASSPGRMAGGYF.

The table lists this clonotype with many counts. The CDR3 reads CASTGARWGTEAFF. In DNA form, the CDR3 reads TGTGCCAGTACCGGAGCACGATGGGGCACTGAAGCTTTCTTT. The genes are TRBV19 and TRBJ1-1, with D unresolved. Germline values: CDR1 LNHDA, CDR2 SQIVND (reference sequence). With 7 bases removed from V and 4 bases from J, the gap between germline ends came to 16 bases. CDR3 length equals 14 residues.

This clonotype was seen at least ten times. Germline is not matched at one junction end, which may reflect a read error. The J gene is TRBJ1-1, the V gene TRBV20-1; no reliable D call. The CDR3 has 8 amino acids. CDR1 and CDR2 (germline): DFQATT, SNEGSKA (reference sequence). The CDR3 DNA reads as TGTTGGAGGAGATCGGCTTTCTTT. Protein: CWRRSAFF.

Of note for this clonotype: The final CDR3 position lacks the conserved phenylalanine or tryptophan, pointing to a likely read error. The J gene is TRBJ1-1, the V gene TRBV10-3; D is ambiguous. V lost 11 bases, J lost 2 bases, and 18 bases lay in between. Germline V CDR1 and CDR2: ENHRY, SYGVKD. The CDR3 has 14 residues. The CDR3 sequence is CAVKMEGGNTEAFL. DNA for the CDR3: TGTGCCGTCAAGATGGAAGGCGGAAACACTGAAGCTTTCCTT.

This clonotype has a handful of counts. The rearrangement joins TRBV10-3 to TRBJ1-5, with 8 bases lining up with TRBD1. CDR1 is ENHRY, CDR2 SYGVKD, per germline. V dropped 2 bases and J dropped 7; count of bases not matched to a gene: 4. CDR3 length: 14 residues. The CDR3 is CAISEGDRHQPQHF. DNA of the CDR3: TGTGCCATCAGTGAGGGGGACAGGCACCAGCCCCAGCATTTT.